The 5 T cell receptor beta chains below all came from one sample that was sequenced in a study of post-analysis software for immune sequencing data. Study-wide results and limits: TRBV segments more frequent in patients than in controls numbered several and included TRBV5-6, TRBV5-1 and TRBV20-1.

TCR beta cDNA libraries had unique molecular identifiers. MiXCR, run by TCRdb on the PCR reads, gives a single entry per CDR3 protein. The data contain roughly 800,000 distinct CDR3 sequences, approximately 30% of them singletons. These receptors are not linked to any known antigen. The sample taken for sequencing was blood. The receptors derive from a girl aged 5-17 years with multiple sclerosis.

J is TRBJ2-1 and V is TRBV29-1; D might be TRBD1 (6 bases). The better agreement between TRBJ2-7 and the DNA end casts doubt on the J call. In germline, CDR1 is SQVTM, CDR2 ANQGSEA. There are 14 residues in the CDR3. This chain's CDR3 is CSARGGSSYNEQYF. DNA of the CDR3: TGCAGCGCGAGAGGGGGTTCTTCCTACAATGAGCAGTACTTC.

This clonotype was seen once. This rearrangement joins TRBV27 to TRBJ2-7; TRBD2 might be the D (5 bases). V lost 3 bases and J lost 6, with 15 bases in between. This CDR3 has 14 residues. Germline CDR1 reads MNHEY; CDR2 reads SMNVEV (reference sequence). CDR3 sequence: CASSFSAARGEQYF. The CDR3 nucleotides read TGTGCCAGCAGTTTTTCGGCGGCCCGGGGCGAGCAGTACTTC.

V and J are TRBV2 and TRBJ2-3, with D tentatively TRBD1 (6 bases). The CDR3 loop spans 14 amino acids. In germline, CDR1 is SNHLY, CDR2 FYNNEI. Trimming cost V 6 bases and J 10 bases, with 20 bases left between them. CDR3 residues: CASRPFTGGASQYF. CDR3 sequence (DNA): TGTGCCAGCAGGCCTTTTACTGGGGGCGCGTCGCAGTATTTT.

There are a few counts of this clonotype. This chain connects TRBV29-1 to TRBJ1-2; TRBD1 agrees at 8 bases. V was pared by 6 bases and J by 4 bases, with 7 bases of the junction left unmatched. Per germline, CDR1 SQVTM and CDR2 ANQGSEA. The CDR3 covers 13 residues. The CDR3 here is CSVAGGGTYGYTF. CDR3 nucleotides: TGCAGCGTAGCAGGGGGCGGAACCTATGGCTACACCTTC.

The V gene is TRBV25-1, the J gene TRBJ2-7; weak D call: TRBD2 (6 bases). The V and J ends lost 8 bases and 7 bases respectively, with 21 bases between them. The germline V gene has CDR1 MGHDK and CDR2 SYGVNS. This CDR3 is built from 14 residues. The DNA of the CDR3 is TGTGCCAGCCAGGAGGAGGCGGGACGTTTGGAGCAGTACTTC. It codes for CASQEEAGRLEQYF.